This record concerns one T cell receptor (beta chain) sequence. What it binds is unknown. The CDR3 contains 14 residues. Trimming cost V 2 bases and J 5 bases, with 12 bases left between them. Germline V gene lookup returns CDR1 MNHEY and CDR2 SVGAGI. This entry belongs to a study of CD8+ T cells in alopecia areata. General study points: In lesional scalp, particularly from alopecia totalis/universalis, clonality was higher than in normal scalp.

RNA, once extracted, was reverse transcribed into cDNA for use as the sequencing template. Only in-frame clones appear in the TCRdb table, and some are missing; sequencing was by immunoSEQ multiplex PCR. The table records a few hundred thousand clones, approximately 53% of them present only once. Both CD4+ and CD8+ T cells were separated by sorting PBMCs. This sequence originates from a human donor in good health. The chain has TRBV6-5 and TRBJ1-1; D gene uncertain. Specimen: CD8+ T cells sorted from blood. CDR3 amino acids: CASSYVWTVTEAFF. In nucleotides, the CDR3 is TGTGCCAGCAGTTACGTTTGGACGGTGACTGAAGCTTTCTTT.